Shown below are 20 T cell receptor beta chains from a single sample sequenced in a study of T cells in Graves' hyperthyroidism and ophthalmopathy. The investigators amplified TCR beta CDR3 regions from RNA transcripts. The TCR CDR3 was amplified in a first-round RT-PCR using the HTBI primer set. TCRdb ran MiXCR on the multiplex PCR reads and lists one entry per CDR3 protein. The table has about 380,000 distinct CDR3 sequences, 11% to 15% seen once. Sequences were obtained from blood. The source of these receptors is a woman aged 55-69 years with Graves' hyperthyroidism.

This clonotype was found many times. The V call is TRBV3-1, the J call TRBJ2-1, with 9 bases identical to TRBD1. Trimming took 3 bases from V and 7 from J; bases not matched to a gene: 10. There are 16 residues in the CDR3. Germline loops: CDR1 LGHDT, CDR2 YNNKEL (reference sequence). CDR3 DNA: TGTGCCAGCAGCCAGGCCCACGGGACAGGGATTAATGAGCAGTTCTTC. Protein sequence: CASSQAHGTGINEQFF.

This clonotype was detected many times. The V call is TRBV20-1, the J call TRBJ2-7; 7 nucleotides match TRBD1. The germline gives CDR1 DFQATT, CDR2 SNEGSKA (reference sequence). The CDR3 contains 14 residues. The trim removed 7 bases at V and 3 bases at J, leaving 12 bases unmatched. This CDR3 reads CSVLTGTVGYEQYF. CDR3 nucleotide sequence: TGCAGTGTACTGACCGGGACAGTAGGCTACGAGCAGTACTTC.

This clonotype was counted many times. The genes are TRBV27 and TRBJ2-1, with unresolved D. Per the germline V gene, CDR1 is MNHEY and CDR2 is SMNVEV (reference sequence). CDR3 length: 16 amino acids. Trimming cost V 4 bases and J 4 bases, with 17 bases left between them. CDR3 sequence reads: CASSYVLASSYNEQFF. In DNA form, the CDR3 reads TGTGCCAGCAGTTATGTTTTAGCAAGTTCATACAATGAGCAGTTCTTC.

The gene calls are TRBV11-2 and TRBJ2-5, with a tentative D call TRBD2 (5 bases). CDR1 and CDR2 from the germline V gene are SGHAT and FQNNGV. Between the trimmed V and J ends, which lost 4 bases and 5 bases, there was a span of 11 bases. The CDR3 covers 13 residues. The CDR3 DNA reads TGTGCCAGCAGCTATGGTAGGAGGGAGACCCAGTACTTC. It is translated as CASSYGRRETQYF.

The chain uses TRBV6-5 and TRBJ2-1; D uncertain. CDR1 and CDR2 (germline): MNHEY, SVGAGI. V was trimmed by 0 bases and J by 3 bases, leaving 12 bases between them. This CDR3 comprises 16 residues. CDR3 bases: TGTGCCAGCAGTTACTCGGTCCAGCGTGACTACAATGAGCAGTTCTTC. Protein product: CASSYSVQRDYNEQFF.

This chain joins TRBV15 and TRBJ2-7, with a weak D call TRBD1 (5 bases). The CDR3 consists of 15 residues. Germline CDR1 and CDR2: LNHNV and YYDKDF (reference sequence). V was shortened by 1 base and J by 5 bases, with 15 bases between the two germline ends. For the CDR3, the DNA is TGTGCCACCAGCAGAGCTTCAGGGCATACCCACGAGCAGTACTTC. Translation gives CATSRASGHTHEQYF.

In this sample, this clonotype turned up many times. This chain uses TRBV18 with TRBJ1-3; D not certain. This CDR3 has 15 amino acids. V shed 3 bases and J shed 0 bases, with 9 bases lying between them. Germline CDR1 KGHSH, CDR2 LQKENI. CDR3 DNA: TGTGCCAGCTCACCCAGCCCCACCTCTGGAAACACCATATATTTT. Amino acid sequence: CASSPSPTSGNTIYF.

Details on this clonotype: Possible read error: a much larger clone is one base away. V usage is TRBV6-4 and J usage is TRBJ1-5; 7 bases agree with TRBD1. This CDR3 is 13 amino acids long. Looked up from germline, CDR1 is MRHNA and CDR2 is SNTAGT. The CDR3 is CAGSWTGEEPQHF. For the CDR3, the DNA is TGTGCCGGCAGTTGGACAGGTGAGGAGCCCCAGCATTTT.

V usage is TRBV27 and J usage is TRBJ2-7; TRBD2 matches 10 bases. Germline V gene sequence: CDR1 MNHEY, CDR2 SMNVEV (reference sequence). The CDR3 is 18 residues long. Trimming removed 2 bases from V and 0 bases from J; junction bases left unmatched: 10. CDR3 sequence reads: CASSLASPLAGGSYEQYF. Written as DNA, the CDR3 is TGTGCCAGCAGTTTAGCTAGCCCTTTAGCGGGAGGCTCCTACGAGCAGTACTTC.

This chain connects TRBV19 to TRBJ2-2; D may be TRBD1 or TRBD2 (5 bases each). The CDR3 is 15 residues long. Germline CDR1 reads LNHDA; CDR2 reads SQIVND (reference sequence). Deletions cut 3 bases from V and 5 bases from J, with 13 bases between. CDR3: CASSMRAGRTGELFF. CDR3 nucleotides: TGTGCCAGTAGTATGAGGGCAGGGCGGACCGGGGAGCTGTTTTTT.

This clonotype was seen at least ten times. The rearrangement links TRBV6-1 to TRBJ2-7; tentatively, D is TRBD1 (6 bases). The CDR3 sequence is 14 residues long. Germline CDR1 MNHNS, CDR2 SASEGT. V dropped 5 bases and J dropped 2 bases, with 13 bases sitting between them. Here the CDR3 reads CASSYTQGTYEQYF. In DNA, the CDR3 is TGTGCCAGCAGTTACACTCAGGGGACCTACGAGCAGTACTTC.

Only a few counts were recorded for this clonotype. The rearrangement links TRBV24-1 to TRBJ2-1; D not resolved. Germline V CDR1 and CDR2: KGHDR, SFDVKD. The CDR3 spans 16 residues. V lost 4 bases and J 8 bases, leaving 20 bases between the germline ends. The CDR3 sequence is CATSDERWVSVDEQFF. CDR3 bases: TGTGCCACCAGTGACGAGAGGTGGGTTAGTGTAGATGAGCAGTTCTTC.

This clonotype was seen just once. This chain connects TRBV12-5 to TRBJ2-5, with 14 bases lining up with TRBD2. Germline CDR1 LGHNT, CDR2 FRNRAP. V was pared by 1 base and J by 7 bases, with 14 bases of the junction left unmatched. CDR3 length: 19 amino acids. In nucleotides, the CDR3 is TGTGCTAGTGGTTTGGGACCGGGACTAGCGGGAGAGCTATCAGGGACCCAGTACTTC. Encoded protein: CASGLGPGLAGELSGTQYF.

This chain joins TRBV19 and TRBJ1-5, with D uncertain. The CDR3 extends over 13 amino acids. The germline CDR1 and CDR2 sequences are LNHDA and SQIVND (reference sequence). The germline V and J ends were trimmed by 1 base and 9 bases, with 10 bases remaining between them. The chain's CDR3 is CASSIGSTGPQHF. CDR3 sequence (DNA): TGTGCCAGTAGTATAGGGTCCACGGGGCCCCAGCATTTT.

This clonotype was seen a handful of times. V is TRBV29-1 and J is TRBJ2-6; D possibly corresponds to TRBD1 (6 bases). The V end lost 0 bases, the J end lost 4 bases, and 16 bases lay between the germline ends. The CDR3 covers 17 residues. Germline CDR1 and CDR2: SQVTM and ANQGSEA. The CDR3 loop is CSVEERGRGSGANVLTF. CDR3 bases: TGCAGCGTTGAAGAAAGGGGCAGGGGATCCGGGGCCAACGTCCTGACTTTC.

V is TRBV20-1 and J is TRBJ1-1; 11 positions agree with TRBD1. V lost 3 bases to trimming and J lost 0 bases; unmatched junction nucleotides: 6. The CDR3 runs to 16 residues. CDR1 is DFQATT, CDR2 SNEGSKA, per germline (reference sequence). DNA for the CDR3: TGCAGTGCTAGGAAAGGACAGGGGGCGTTGAACACTGAAGCTTTCTTT. Translation gives CSARKGQGALNTEAFF.

With regard to this clonotype: This sequence may be a read error, since a much larger clone differs from it by one base. The chain links TRBV19 to TRBJ1-5; 9 positions match TRBD1. This CDR3 comprises 18 residues. Germline-derived CDR1 and CDR2 are LNHDA and SQIVND (reference sequence). V lost 6 bases and J lost 0; bases outside the gene matches: 12. The CDR3 spells CASSLTGTGPYSNQPQHF. Here the CDR3 DNA reads TGTGCCAGTAGCCTGACCGGGACAGGGCCGTATAGCAATCAGCCCCAGCATTTT.

The table lists this clonotype with a few counts. The rearrangement uses TRBV12-3 or TRBV12-4 and TRBJ2-2; D remains unclear. V lost 5 bases and J lost 1, with 8 bases in between. The CDR3 runs to 14 residues. CDR3 residues: CASSTHLNTGELFF. CDR3 in DNA: TGTGCCAGCAGTACCCACTTGAACACCGGGGAGCTGTTTTTT.

This clonotype has at least ten counts. J is TRBJ2-5 and V is TRBV27, with a weak D call TRBD2 (5 bases). This CDR3 region has 17 residues. CDR1 is MNHEY and CDR2 is SMNVEV in the germline V gene (reference sequence). Deletions cut 5 bases from V and 6 bases from J, with 25 bases between. CDR3 nucleotides: TGTGCCAGCAGTCCCGGAGACCCCAGAGGAGGCCAGCAGACCCAGTACTTC. Translated, it gives CASSPGDPRGGQQTQYF.

This clonotype was picked up many times. CDR3 nucleotides: TGTGCCAGCAGTTACGGGGGGCGTAGGGATACGCAGTATTTT. This sequence encodes CASSYGGRRDTQYF. The chain is built from TRBV12-3 or TRBV12-4 and TRBJ2-3; the D gene is possibly TRBD2 (7 bases). The CDR3 totals 14 residues. The germline V and J ends were trimmed by 4 bases and 6 bases, with 14 bases remaining between them.